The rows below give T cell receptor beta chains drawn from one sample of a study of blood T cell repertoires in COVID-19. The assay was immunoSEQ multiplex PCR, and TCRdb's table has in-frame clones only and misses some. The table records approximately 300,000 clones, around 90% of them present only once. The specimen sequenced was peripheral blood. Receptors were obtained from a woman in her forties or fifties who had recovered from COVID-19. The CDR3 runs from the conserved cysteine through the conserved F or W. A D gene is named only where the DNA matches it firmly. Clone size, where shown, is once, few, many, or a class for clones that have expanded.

CDR3 protein: CASSFLSGEAFF
CDR3 DNA: TGTGCCAGCAGTTTTTTATCAGGTGAAGCTTTCTTT
V gene: TRBV28
clone size: .
D gene: .
J gene: TRBJ1-1

CDR3 protein: CASSYTGRPAGETQYF
CDR3 DNA: TGTGCCAGCAGCTACACAGGACGTCCTGCGGGGGAGACCCAGTACTTC
V gene: TRBV27
clone size: once
D gene: .
J gene: TRBJ2-5

CDR3 protein: CASSQVPERSFF
CDR3 DNA: TGTGCCAGCAGCCAAGTCCCAGAGAGGTCCTTCTTT
V gene: TRBV3-1/TRBV3-2
clone size: once
D gene: .
J gene: TRBJ1-1

CDR3 protein: CASSQEVLAGGSDTQYF
CDR3 DNA: TGCGCCAGCAGCCAAGAAGTGCTAGCGGGGGGGTCAGATACGCAGTATTTT
V gene: TRBV4-3
clone size: .
D gene: TRBD2
J gene: TRBJ2-3

CDR3 protein: CASSAYGGAGTDTQYF
CDR3 DNA: TGTGCCAGCAGCGCTTACGGGGGGGCGGGCACAGATACGCAGTATTTT
V gene: TRBV9
clone size: once
D gene: TRBD2
J gene: TRBJ2-3

CDR3 protein: CSVLSSNQPQHF
CDR3 DNA: TGCAGCGTTCTCTCGAGCAATCAGCCCCAGCATTTT
V gene: TRBV29-1
clone size: .
D gene: .
J gene: TRBJ1-5

CDR3 protein: CASSSPTTGVLRDTQYF
CDR3 DNA: TGTGCCAGCAGTTCCCCTACGACAGGGGTCCTAAGGGATACGCAGTATTTT
V gene: TRBV6-2/TRBV6-3
clone size: .
D gene: TRBD1
J gene: TRBJ2-3

CDR3 protein: CASSIRGRGGVGTEQFF
CDR3 DNA: TGTGCCAGTAGTATAAGGGGGCGAGGGGGCGTCGGCACTGAGCAGTTCTTC
V gene: TRBV19
clone size: .
D gene: TRBD1
J gene: TRBJ2-1

CDR3 protein: CASSKGGKGVVSNQPQHF
CDR3 DNA: TGTGCCAGCAGCAAAGGGGGTAAAGGGGTTGTTAGCAATCAGCCCCAGCATTTT
V gene: TRBV21-1
clone size: .
D gene: .
J gene: TRBJ1-5

CDR3 protein: CSVENSPGANYGYTF
CDR3 DNA: TGCAGCGTTGAAAATTCACCTGGGGCGAACTATGGCTACACCTTC
V gene: TRBV29-1
clone size: .
D gene: .
J gene: TRBJ1-2

CDR3 protein: CASSLGSGVLTDTQYF
CDR3 DNA: TGTGCCAGCAGCTTAGGGTCCGGGGTTCTCACAGATACGCAGTATTTT
V gene: TRBV7-2
clone size: .
D gene: .
J gene: TRBJ2-3

CDR3 protein: CASSLAAGGGTEAFF
CDR3 DNA: TGCGCCAGCAGCTTGGCGGCAGGGGGAGGAACTGAAGCTTTCTTT
V gene: TRBV5-1
clone size: .
D gene: TRBD1
J gene: TRBJ1-1

CDR3 protein: CASNLAGLDQPQHF
CDR3 DNA: TGTGCCAGCAATTTAGCAGGACTAGATCAGCCCCAGCATTTT
V gene: TRBV2
clone size: .
D gene: .
J gene: TRBJ1-5

CDR3 protein: CASSQDLTGSRKTQYF
CDR3 DNA: TGCGCCAGCAGCCAAGACCTGACAGGGTCCAGGAAGACCCAGTACTTC
V gene: TRBV4-3
clone size: .
D gene: TRBD1
J gene: TRBJ2-5

CDR3 protein: CASSFAGTGPYIYGYTF
CDR3 DNA: TGTGCCAGCAGTTTTGCCGGGACAGGGCCATACATCTATGGCTACACCTTC
V gene: TRBV6-2/TRBV6-3
clone size: .
D gene: TRBD1
J gene: TRBJ1-2

CDR3 protein: CASSLWGLNTEAFF
CDR3 DNA: TGTGCCAGCAGTTTATGGGGGCTGAACACTGAAGCTTTCTTT
V gene: TRBV27
clone size: few
D gene: .
J gene: TRBJ1-1

CDR3 protein: CASSQGAANYGYTF
CDR3 DNA: TGTGCCAGCAGCCAGGGGGCTGCTAACTATGGCTACACCTTC
V gene: TRBV6-6
clone size: .
D gene: TRBD1
J gene: TRBJ1-2

CDR3 protein: CATSTLRLGDNEQFF
CDR3 DNA: TGTGCCACCAGCACCCTCCGGCTGGGAGACAATGAGCAGTTCTTC
V gene: TRBV15
clone size: .
D gene: .
J gene: TRBJ2-1

CDR3 protein: CASSQKTREVFYGYTF
CDR3 DNA: TGTGCCAGCTCACAGAAGACCAGAGAGGTTTTCTATGGCTACACCTTC
V gene: TRBV18
clone size: .
D gene: .
J gene: TRBJ1-2

CDR3 protein: CASSSTGGHNQPQHF
CDR3 DNA: TGTGCCAGCAGCTCGACAGGGGGCCACAATCAGCCCCAGCATTTT
V gene: TRBV7-9
clone size: .
D gene: TRBD1
J gene: TRBJ1-5

CDR3 protein: CASSQRNRPATEAFF
CDR3 DNA: TGTGCCAGCAGCCAACGAAACAGGCCGGCCACTGAAGCTTTCTTT
V gene: TRBV14
clone size: few
D gene: .
J gene: TRBJ1-1

CDR3 protein: CASSLGGQGFTGELFF
CDR3 DNA: TGTGCCAGCAGCTTAGGAGGTCAGGGGTTTACCGGGGAGCTGTTTTTT
V gene: TRBV11-3
clone size: many
D gene: .
J gene: TRBJ2-2

CDR3 protein: CASSPGTAYQAFF
CDR3 DNA: TGTGCCAGCAGCCCAGGGACAGCTTATCAAGCTTTCTTT
V gene: TRBV7-2
clone size: .
D gene: TRBD1
J gene: TRBJ1-1

CDR3 protein: CASSQVKTGGTDLHF
CDR3 DNA: TGCGCCAGCAGCCAAGTCAAGACAGGGGGTACTGATCTCCACTTT
V gene: TRBV4-1
clone size: few
D gene: TRBD1
J gene: TRBJ1-6

CDR3 protein: CASTVGGQYRRGYTF
CDR3 DNA: TGCGCCAGCACGGTAGGCGGACAGTACCGCAGAGGCTACACCTTC
V gene: TRBV5-1
clone size: .
D gene: .
J gene: TRBJ1-2

CDR3 protein: CASSRTGGNYEQYF
CDR3 DNA: TGTGCCAGCAGCCGGACAGGGGGTAACTACGAGCAGTACTTC
V gene: TRBV6-6
clone size: .
D gene: TRBD1
J gene: TRBJ2-7

CDR3 protein: CASSQVARQETQYF
CDR3 DNA: TGTGCCAGCAGCCAAGTTGCCAGACAAGAGACCCAGTACTTC
V gene: TRBV3-1/TRBV3-2
clone size: .
D gene: .
J gene: TRBJ2-5

CDR3 protein: CASSQDKRTANEKLFF
CDR3 DNA: TGTGCCAGCAGCCAAGATAAACGAACAGCTAATGAAAAACTGTTTTTT
V gene: TRBV14
clone size: .
D gene: .
J gene: TRBJ1-4

CDR3 protein: CASSLGRGGLPQHF
CDR3 DNA: TGTGCCAGCAGCTTAGGGCGGGGTGGGCTGCCCCAGCATTTT
V gene: TRBV7-2
clone size: .
D gene: .
J gene: TRBJ1-5

CDR3 protein: CASTTGVTDTQYF
CDR3 DNA: TGTGCCAGTACGACAGGGGTAACGGATACGCAGTATTTT
V gene: TRBV27
clone size: .
D gene: TRBD1
J gene: TRBJ2-3

CDR3 protein: CAWTAGLAGTEQFF
CDR3 DNA: TGTGCCTGGACCGCAGGACTAGCGGGGACCGAGCAGTTCTTC
V gene: TRBV30
clone size: .
D gene: TRBD2
J gene: TRBJ2-1

CDR3 protein: CASTGIGSYEQYF
CDR3 DNA: TGTGCCAGCACCGGGATTGGGTCCTACGAGCAGTACTTC
V gene: TRBV28
clone size: .
D gene: .
J gene: TRBJ2-7

CDR3 protein: CASSRGQINNEQFF
CDR3 DNA: TGTGCCAGCAGTAGGGGACAGATTAACAATGAGCAGTTCTTC
V gene: TRBV7-9
clone size: .
D gene: TRBD1
J gene: TRBJ2-1

CDR3 protein: CASSYSRTTYNEQFF
CDR3 DNA: TGTGCCAGCAGTTACTCACGGACTACCTACAATGAGCAGTTCTTC
V gene: TRBV6-2/TRBV6-3
clone size: .
D gene: .
J gene: TRBJ2-1

CDR3 protein: CASSQWTGVGYTF
CDR3 DNA: TGTGCCAGCAGTCAATGGACAGGGGTAGGCTACACCTTC
V gene: TRBV12-3/TRBV12-4
clone size: .
D gene: TRBD1
J gene: TRBJ1-2

CDR3 protein: CASSSSGGAINEQFF
CDR3 DNA: TGTGCCAGCAGCTCTAGTGGGGGGGCCATCAATGAGCAGTTCTTC
V gene: TRBV9
clone size: many
D gene: .
J gene: TRBJ2-1

CDR3 protein: CASSLGGLAGAETQYF
CDR3 DNA: TGTGCCAGCAGCTTGGGCGGACTAGCGGGAGCAGAGACCCAGTACTTC
V gene: TRBV5-4
clone size: .
D gene: TRBD2
J gene: TRBJ2-5

CDR3 protein: CASSPTVASVYGYTF
CDR3 DNA: TGTGCCAGCTCACCGACTGTAGCCAGCGTCTATGGCTACACCTTC
V gene: TRBV18
clone size: .
D gene: .
J gene: TRBJ1-2

CDR3 protein: CASSGLPGLAGSYEQYF
CDR3 DNA: TGTGCCAGCAGTGGTCTACCGGGACTAGCGGGATCCTACGAGCAGTACTTC
V gene: TRBV25-1
clone size: .
D gene: TRBD2
J gene: TRBJ2-7

CDR3 protein: CATSRRSGPGSEKLFF
CDR3 DNA: TGTGCCACCAGCAGACGTTCCGGGCCTGGGAGTGAAAAACTGTTTTTT
V gene: TRBV15
clone size: .
D gene: .
J gene: TRBJ1-4

CDR3 protein: CASSSRRTDGELFF
CDR3 DNA: TGTGCCAGCAGTTCAAGGCGGACTGACGGGGAGCTGTTTTTT
V gene: TRBV4-2
clone size: once
D gene: .
J gene: TRBJ2-2

CDR3 protein: CASSFLLLLHF
CDR3 DNA: TGTGCCAGCAGCTTCCTCCTCCTCCTCCACTTT
V gene: TRBV7-9
clone size: .
D gene: .
J gene: TRBJ1-6

CDR3 protein: CASSRASGPSYEQYF
CDR3 DNA: TGTGCCAGCAGCCGAGCTAGCGGCCCATCCTACGAGCAGTACTTC
V gene: TRBV14
clone size: .
D gene: TRBD2
J gene: TRBJ2-7

CDR3 protein: CSVKQGGRDYGYTF
CDR3 DNA: TGCAGCGTAAAACAAGGGGGCAGAGACTATGGCTACACCTTC
V gene: TRBV29-1
clone size: .
D gene: TRBD1
J gene: TRBJ1-2